The rows below give T cell receptor beta chains drawn from one sample of a study of early T cells in non-severe SARS-CoV-2 infection. Each CDR3 protein gets one entry after TCRdb re-called the 5' RACE reads with MiXCR. The data hold tens of thousands of distinct CDR3 sequences, with 6.8% observed a single time. Here the sequenced sample was whole blood, taken at baseline. The receptor set was obtained from an adult who was a healthcare worker with PCR-confirmed SARS-CoV-2 infection or an uninfected control (not recorded which). Each CDR3 is given with its conserved first and last residue. The D gene is left open where the match is weak. Clone size is given for some rows only: seen once, a few or many times, or a class if the clone is expanded.

>few|-|TRBV29-1|TRBJ2-3
TGCAGCGCCGCGCGAGGGGCCCTCACAGATACGCAGTATTTT
CSAARGALTDTQYF
>few|TRBD2|TRBV20-1|TRBJ2-1
TGCAGTGCTATTTTCACCGGGACTATGTCAAATGAGCAGTTCTTC
CSAIFTGTMSNEQFF
>few|TRBD2|TRBV7-8|TRBJ2-3
TGTGCCAGCAGCCACAGCGGGAGGGCAGATACGCAGTATTTT
CASSHSGRADTQYF
>many|-|TRBV5-1|TRBJ2-2
TGCGCCAGCAGGGGGCACGGCACCGGGGAGCTGTTTTTT
CASRGHGTGELFF
>few|TRBD1|TRBV10-3|TRBJ2-7
TGTGCCATCAGCGACGGACAGGGCAACGAGCAGTACTTC
CAISDGQGNEQYF
>many|TRBD1|TRBV29-1|TRBJ2-4
TGCAGCGTTGCTGAACGAGGAACAGGGGGAACCAAAAACATTCAGTACTTC
CSVAERGTGGTKNIQYF
>many|-|TRBV6-5|TRBJ1-1
TGTGCCAGCAGTGCAGGACAGTCGATGAACACTGAAGCTTTCTTT
CASSAGQSMNTEAFF
>many|TRBD1|TRBV15|TRBJ2-5
TGTGCCACCAGCAGTGGACAGGGGGCAGGAGAGACCCAGTACTTC
CATSSGQGAGETQYF
>many|-|TRBV29-1|TRBJ2-5
TGCAGCGGAGGCGGCTATGTGGAGACCCAGTACTTC
CSGGGYVETQYF
>-|-|TRBV24-1|TRBJ2-3
TGTGCCACCAGTGACTCTGGACAGTTCACAGATACGCAGTATTTT
CATSDSGQFTDTQYF
>-|TRBD2|TRBV12-3/TRBV12-4|TRBJ2-1
TGTGCCAGCAGCTTGACCGGGACTACCGACAATGAGCAGTTCTTC
CASSLTGTTDNEQFF
>many|-|TRBV1|TRBJ1-2
TGCACCAGCAGCCAAGTTTGCTATGGCTACACCTTC
CTSSQVCYGYTF
>-|TRBD2|TRBV4-1|TRBJ2-5
TGCGCCAGCAGCCAAGGACTAGCGGGACGAGAGACCCAGTACTTC
CASSQGLAGRETQYF
>-|-|TRBV10-2|TRBJ2-1
TGCGCCAGCAGTGAGACCCGAGGACTTGACAATGAGCAGTTCTTC
CASSETRGLDNEQFF
>few|-|TRBV28|TRBJ1-2
TGTGCCAGCACCCCCCCGGGGCAGGGATATGGCTACACCTTC
CASTPPGQGYGYTF
>-|-|TRBV28|TRBJ1-5
TGTGCCAGCAGTTTCGGGAGGAATCAGCCCCAGCATTTT
CASSFGRNQPQHF
>-|TRBD2|TRBV28|TRBJ2-7
TGTGCCAGCAGTGGCTCTAGCGGGAGGAGGAACGAGCAGTACTTC
CASSGSSGRRNEQYF
>few|-|TRBV19|TRBJ2-1
TGTGCCAGTAGTAACTCCCCCGGCAGGCACTACAATGAGCAGTTCTTC
CASSNSPGRHYNEQFF
>-|TRBD1|TRBV19|TRBJ2-4
TGTGCCAGTAGTGGAGGACAGGGGGCCAAAAACATTCAGTACTTC
CASSGGQGAKNIQYF
>many|TRBD1|TRBV2|TRBJ2-6
TGTGCCAGCAGTGTAGCCAGGGGGCGAACTGGGGCCAACGTCCTGACTTTC
CASSVARGRTGANVLTF
>-|-|TRBV6-1|TRBJ2-5
TGTGCCAGCAGTGAGGACTACCCCATGGAGACCCAGTACTTC
CASSEDYPMETQYF
>many|-|TRBV5-1|TRBJ1-5
TGCGCCAGCAGCCCGGACGGACCCTATCAGCCCCAGCATTTT
CASSPDGPYQPQHF
>many|TRBD1|TRBV10-3|TRBJ2-3
TGTGCCATTGCCGGGACAGGGTCAGATACGCAGTATTTT
CAIAGTGSDTQYF
>few|-|TRBV24-1|TRBJ1-4
TGTGCCACCAGTGATCAGGCAGCCAATAATGAAAAACTGTTTTTT
CATSDQAANNEKLFF
>many|TRBD1|TRBV19|TRBJ2-1
TGTGCCAGTAGTATGGTAGGGGGCGATGAGCAGTTCTTC
CASSMVGGDEQFF
>-|TRBD1|TRBV28|TRBJ2-7
TGTGCCAGCAGCATAAGATCCGGGACAGGGGCCGAGCAGTACTTC
CASSIRSGTGAEQYF